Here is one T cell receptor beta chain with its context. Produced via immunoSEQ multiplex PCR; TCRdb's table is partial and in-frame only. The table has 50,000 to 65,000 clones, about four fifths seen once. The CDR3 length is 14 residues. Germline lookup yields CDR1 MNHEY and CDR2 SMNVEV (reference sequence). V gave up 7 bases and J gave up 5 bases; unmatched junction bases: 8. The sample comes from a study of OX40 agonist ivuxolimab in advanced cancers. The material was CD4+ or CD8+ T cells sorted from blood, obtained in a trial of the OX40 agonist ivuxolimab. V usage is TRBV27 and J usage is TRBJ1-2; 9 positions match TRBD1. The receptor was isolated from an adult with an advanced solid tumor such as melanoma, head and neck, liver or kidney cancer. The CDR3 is CASKKQGALYGYTF. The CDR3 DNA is TGTGCCAGCAAAAAACAGGGGGCGCTTTATGGCTACACCTTC.